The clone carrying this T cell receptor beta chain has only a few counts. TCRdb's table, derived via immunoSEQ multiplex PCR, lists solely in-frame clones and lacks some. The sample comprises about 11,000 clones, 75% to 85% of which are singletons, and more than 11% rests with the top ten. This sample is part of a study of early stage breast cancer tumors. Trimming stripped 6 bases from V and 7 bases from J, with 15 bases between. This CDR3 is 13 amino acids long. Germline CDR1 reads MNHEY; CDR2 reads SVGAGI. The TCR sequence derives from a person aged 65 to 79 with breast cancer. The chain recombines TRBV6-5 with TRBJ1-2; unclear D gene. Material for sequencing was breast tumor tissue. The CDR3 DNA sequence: TGTGCCAGCAGCCTACTACCGAGAACTGGCTACACCTTC. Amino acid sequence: CASSLLPRTGYTF.